A single sample gave rise to the 14 T cell receptor beta chains below, sequenced in a study of blood T cells in healthy people across ages. The use of a sample-barcoded 5' primer and a J-beta primer mix characterized a second PCR of about 6 to 11 cycles. TCRdb re-called the 5' RACE reads with MiXCR, one entry per CDR3 protein. The sample lists 1.5 million to 2 million distinct CDR3 sequences, approximately 28% seen once, with roughly 8% in the top ten. Sample: blood. These receptors were taken from a woman between 25 and 40 years old in good health.

This sequence joins TRBV29-1 and TRBJ2-2; the D is unclear. V was cut by 4 bases and J by 6 bases, with 9 bases left in between. CDR1 and CDR2 from the germline V gene are SQVTM and ANQGSEA. This CDR3 region has 12 residues. DNA of the CDR3: TGCAGCGTTGCAGGTTTCGCCGGGGAGCTGTTTTTT. It yields the protein CSVAGFAGELFF.

The chain uses TRBV18 and TRBJ2-1; D may match TRBD1 or TRBD2 (6 bases each). The CDR3 is 14 residues long. In germline, CDR1 is KGHSH, CDR2 LQKENI. The V end was cut by 6 bases, the J end by 5 bases, with 14 bases between. The CDR3 bases are TGTGCCAGCTCCCCTCAAGGGGGGAACAATGAGCAGTTCTTC. Protein sequence: CASSPQGGNNEQFF.

This chain joins TRBV20-1 and TRBJ2-7, with D maybe TRBD1 (6 bases). CDR1 and CDR2 from the germline V gene are DFQATT and SNEGSKA (reference sequence). This CDR3 is built from 15 residues. V dropped 6 bases and J dropped 2 bases, with 20 bases sitting between them. CDR3 nucleotide sequence: TGCAGTGCGGACTCCGGGACACGCGCTACCTACGAGCAGTACTTC. Translated: CSADSGTRATYEQYF.

The chain employs TRBV9 and TRBJ2-7; tentatively, D is TRBD2 (5 bases). The CDR3 sequence is 15 residues long. Germline values: CDR1 SGDLS, CDR2 YYNGEE. V shed 0 bases and J shed 10 bases, with 20 bases lying between them. In DNA, the CDR3 is TGTGCCAGCAGCGTAGCTGTGGGGAGTGGTGAGGCCCAGTACTTC. Amino acids: CASSVAVGSGEAQYF.

J is TRBJ1-2 and V is TRBV29-1, with D possibly matching TRBD1 (5 bases). V was cut by 7 bases and J by 0 bases, with 12 bases left in between. Germline V gene data show CDR1 as SQVTM and CDR2 as ANQGSEA. The CDR3 sequence is 13 residues long. The CDR3 DNA reads TGCAGCGCAGGACACACCACTAACTATGGCTACACCTTC. It codes for CSAGHTTNYGYTF.

The gene calls are TRBV24-1 and TRBJ2-3, with 10 bases lining up with TRBD1. V was clipped by 4 bases and J by 6 bases; unmatched bases: 9. Germline V gene lookup returns CDR1 KGHDR and CDR2 SFDVKD. The CDR3 is 16 amino acids. CDR3 in amino acids: CATSEPGQGKADTQYF. CDR3 bases: TGTGCCACCAGTGAGCCGGGACAGGGGAAAGCGGATACGCAGTATTTT.

This clonotype was seen more than once but under ten times. This chain links TRBV20-1 with TRBJ2-6, with 7 nucleotides matching TRBD2. V lost 5 bases to trimming and J lost 0 bases; unmatched junction nucleotides: 10. The CDR3 runs 17 residues. Germline CDR1 DFQATT, CDR2 SNEGSKA (reference sequence). CDR3: CSAPGAGIHSGANVLTF. In DNA form, the CDR3 reads TGCAGTGCTCCCGGAGCGGGGATACACTCTGGGGCCAACGTCCTGACTTTC.

This clonotype was detected ten times or more. The chain recombines TRBV10-3 with TRBJ2-4, with no clear D. Per germline, CDR1 ENHRY and CDR2 SYGVKD. V was trimmed by 6 bases and J by 0 bases, leaving 12 bases between them. There are 15 residues in the CDR3. The CDR3 reads CAISSDTQAKNIQYF. The CDR3 nucleotides are TGTGCCATCAGCTCCGACACGCAAGCCAAAAACATTCAGTACTTC.

The genes are TRBV4-3 and TRBJ2-1, with a possible D match to TRBD2 (7 bases). The V and J ends lost 0 bases and 8 bases respectively, with 11 bases between them. The germline V gene encodes CDR1 LGHNA and CDR2 YSLEER. CDR3 length: 14 amino acids. This chain's CDR3 is CASSQDRGADEQFF. The CDR3 nucleotides read TGCGCCAGCAGCCAAGATCGGGGGGCAGATGAGCAGTTCTTC.

Worth noting for this clonotype: A much larger clone sits a single nucleotide away, making a read error possible. V usage is TRBV5-1 and J usage is TRBJ2-5; D not certain. The V gene lost 0 bases and the J gene lost 11 bases, with 23 bases spanning the gap. Germline CDR1 and CDR2: SGHRS and YFSETQ. This CDR3 is built from 16 residues. The CDR3 is CASSLGLATYNDKQYF. In nucleotides, the CDR3 is TGCGCCAGCAGCTTGGGCCTCGCTACTTACAATGATAAGCAGTACTTC.

The V gene is TRBV12-5, the J gene TRBJ1-3; no firm D call. V lost 0 bases, J lost 2 bases, and 8 bases lay in between. Germline V gives CDR1 LGHNT, CDR2 FRNRAP. The CDR3 is 15 residues long. CDR3: CASGLVVAAGNTIYF. CDR3 in DNA: TGTGCTAGTGGTTTGGTCGTGGCAGCTGGAAACACCATATATTTT.

The chain carries TRBV11-2 and TRBJ2-1; TRBD2 aligns across 13 bases. V was pared by 5 bases and J by 4 bases, with 5 bases of the junction left unmatched. The CDR3 covers 16 residues. Germline V gene sequence: CDR1 SGHAT, CDR2 FQNNGV. The CDR3, as DNA: TGTGCCAGCAGCCCAGGGACTAGCGGGGAGTACAATGAGCAGTTCTTC. Its translation is CASSPGTSGEYNEQFF.

The V gene is TRBV12-3 or TRBV12-4, the J gene TRBJ1-1; 8 bases agree with TRBD1. The CDR3 consists of 16 residues. The J segment lost 1 base and the V segment lost 4 bases, leaving 8 bases of the junction unmatched. The CDR3 loop reads CASSSYSGTGNTEAFF. The CDR3, as DNA: TGTGCCAGCAGTTCCTATTCCGGGACAGGGAACACTGAAGCTTTCTTT.

Many counts were recorded for this clonotype. The chain is built from TRBV5-1 and TRBJ1-1; D is possibly TRBD1 (5 bases). The CDR3 contains 13 residues. V was trimmed by 2 bases and J by 6 bases, leaving 11 bases between them. Germline V gene lookup returns CDR1 SGHRS and CDR2 YFSETQ. The CDR3 nucleotides read TGCGCCAGCAGCTTCAGGGTTGGGTCTGAAGCTTTCTTT. Residues: CASSFRVGSEAFF.